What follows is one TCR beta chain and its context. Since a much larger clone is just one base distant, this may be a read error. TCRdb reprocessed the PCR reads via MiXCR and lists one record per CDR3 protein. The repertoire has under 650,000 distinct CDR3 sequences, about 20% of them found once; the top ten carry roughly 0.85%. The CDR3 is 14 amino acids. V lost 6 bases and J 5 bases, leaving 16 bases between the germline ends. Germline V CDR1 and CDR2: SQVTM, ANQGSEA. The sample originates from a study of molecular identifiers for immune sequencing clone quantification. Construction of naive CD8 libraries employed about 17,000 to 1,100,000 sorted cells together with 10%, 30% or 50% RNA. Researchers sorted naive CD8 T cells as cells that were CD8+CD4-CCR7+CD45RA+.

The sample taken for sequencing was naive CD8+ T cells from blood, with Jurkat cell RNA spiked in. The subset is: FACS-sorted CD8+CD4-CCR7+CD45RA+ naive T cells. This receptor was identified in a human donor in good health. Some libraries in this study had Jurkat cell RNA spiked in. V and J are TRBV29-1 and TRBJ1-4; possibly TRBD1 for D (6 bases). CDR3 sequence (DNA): TGCAGCGTCGGCCTCCCAGGGGAAAATGAAAAACTGTTTTTT. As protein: CSVGLPGENEKLFF.